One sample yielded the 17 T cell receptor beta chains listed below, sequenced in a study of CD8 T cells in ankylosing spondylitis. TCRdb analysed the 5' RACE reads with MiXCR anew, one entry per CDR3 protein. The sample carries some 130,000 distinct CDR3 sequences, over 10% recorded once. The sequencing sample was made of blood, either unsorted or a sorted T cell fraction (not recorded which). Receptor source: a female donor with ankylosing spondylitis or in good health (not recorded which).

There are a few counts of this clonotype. The CDR3: CASSPGKGANTEAFF. The DNA for the CDR3 is TGTGCCAGCTCACCAGGGAAAGGCGCTAACACTGAAGCTTTCTTT. The chain combines TRBV18 with TRBJ1-1; no firm D call. From germline, CDR1 is KGHSH and CDR2 LQKENI. The CDR3 covers 15 residues. V lost 2 bases to trimming and J lost 2 bases, with 12 bases between them.

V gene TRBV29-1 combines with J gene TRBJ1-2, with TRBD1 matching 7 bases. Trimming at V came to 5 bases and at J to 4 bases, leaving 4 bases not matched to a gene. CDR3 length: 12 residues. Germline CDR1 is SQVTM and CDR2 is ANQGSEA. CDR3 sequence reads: CSVPTGVYGYTF. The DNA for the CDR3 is TGCAGCGTTCCCACAGGGGTCTATGGCTACACCTTC.

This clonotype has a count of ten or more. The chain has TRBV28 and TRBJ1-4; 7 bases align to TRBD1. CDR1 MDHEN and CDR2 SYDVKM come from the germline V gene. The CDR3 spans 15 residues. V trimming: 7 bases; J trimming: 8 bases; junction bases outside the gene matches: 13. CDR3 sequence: CASTRGDSLGEKLFF. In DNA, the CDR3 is TGTGCCAGCACCCGAGGGGACAGTCTCGGCGAAAAACTGTTTTTT.

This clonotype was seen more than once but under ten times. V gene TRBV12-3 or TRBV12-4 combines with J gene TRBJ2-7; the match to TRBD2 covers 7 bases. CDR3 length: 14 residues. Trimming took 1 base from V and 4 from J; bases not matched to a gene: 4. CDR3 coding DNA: TGTGCCAGCAGTTTAGGCGGGAGTGCTTACGAGCAGTACTTC. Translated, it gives CASSLGGSAYEQYF.

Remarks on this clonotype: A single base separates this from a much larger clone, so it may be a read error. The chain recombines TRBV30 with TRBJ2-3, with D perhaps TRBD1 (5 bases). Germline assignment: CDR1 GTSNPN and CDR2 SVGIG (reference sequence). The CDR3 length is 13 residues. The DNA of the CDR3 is TGTGCCTGGAGTGAGCGCTTCACAGGTACGCAGTATTTT. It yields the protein CAWSERFTGTQYF.

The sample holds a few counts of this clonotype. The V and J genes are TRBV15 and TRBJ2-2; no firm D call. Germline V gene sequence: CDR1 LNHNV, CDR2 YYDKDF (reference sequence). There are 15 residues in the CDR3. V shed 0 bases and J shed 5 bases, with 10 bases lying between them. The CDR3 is CATSRDLGLTGELFF. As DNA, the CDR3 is TGTGCCACCAGCAGAGATTTAGGGTTGACCGGGGAGCTGTTTTTT.

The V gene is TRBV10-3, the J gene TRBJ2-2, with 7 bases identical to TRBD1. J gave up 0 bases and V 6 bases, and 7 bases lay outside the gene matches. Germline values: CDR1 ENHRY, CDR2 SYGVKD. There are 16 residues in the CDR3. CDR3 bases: TGTGCCATCAGGGAGGCCGGGACAGCGAACACCGGGGAGCTGTTTTTT. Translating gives CAIREAGTANTGELFF.

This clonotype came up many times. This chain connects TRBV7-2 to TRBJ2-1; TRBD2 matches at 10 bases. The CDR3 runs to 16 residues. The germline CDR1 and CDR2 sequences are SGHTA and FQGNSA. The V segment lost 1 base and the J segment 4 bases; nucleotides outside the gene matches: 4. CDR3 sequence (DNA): TGTGCCAGCAGCTTAGACCTAGCGGGAGTGTACAATGAGCAGTTCTTC. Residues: CASSLDLAGVYNEQFF. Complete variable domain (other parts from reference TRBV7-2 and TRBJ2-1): GAGVSQSPSNKVTEKGKDVELRCDPISGHTALYWYRQSLGQGLEFLIYFQGNSAPDKSGLPSDRFSAERTGGSVSTLTIQRTQQEDSAVYLCASSLDLAGVYNEQFFGPGTRLTVL.

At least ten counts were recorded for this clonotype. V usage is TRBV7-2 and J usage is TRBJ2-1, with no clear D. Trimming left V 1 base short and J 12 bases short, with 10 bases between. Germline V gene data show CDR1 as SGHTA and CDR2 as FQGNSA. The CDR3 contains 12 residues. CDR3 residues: CASSLVQDGQFF. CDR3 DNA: TGTGCCAGCAGCTTAGTACAAGATGGGCAGTTCTTC.

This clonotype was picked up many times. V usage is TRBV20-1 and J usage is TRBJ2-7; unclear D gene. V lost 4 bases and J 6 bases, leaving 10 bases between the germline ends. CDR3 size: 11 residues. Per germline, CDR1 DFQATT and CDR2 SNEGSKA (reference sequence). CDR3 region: CSAMRHGEQYF. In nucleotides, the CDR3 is TGCAGTGCTATGCGACACGGCGAGCAGTACTTC.

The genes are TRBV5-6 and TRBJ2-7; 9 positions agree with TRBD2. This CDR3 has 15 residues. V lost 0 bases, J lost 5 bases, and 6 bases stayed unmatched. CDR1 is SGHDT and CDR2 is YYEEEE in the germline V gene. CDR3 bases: TGTGCCAGCAGCTTGGGGGCGGGAGGGCCGAACGAGCAGTACTTC. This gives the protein CASSLGAGGPNEQYF.

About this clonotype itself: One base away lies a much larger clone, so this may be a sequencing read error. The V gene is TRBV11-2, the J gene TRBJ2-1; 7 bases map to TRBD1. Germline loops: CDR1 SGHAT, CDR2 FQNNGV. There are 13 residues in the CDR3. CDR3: CACSQGDRIEQFF. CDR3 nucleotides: TGTGCCTGCAGCCAGGGGGACCGTATTGAGCAGTTCTTC.

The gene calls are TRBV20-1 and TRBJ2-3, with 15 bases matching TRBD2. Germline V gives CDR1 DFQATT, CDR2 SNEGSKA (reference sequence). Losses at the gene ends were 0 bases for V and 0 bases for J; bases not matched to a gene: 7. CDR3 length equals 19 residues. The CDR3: CSARDVWTSGRGSTDTQYF. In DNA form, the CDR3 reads TGCAGTGCTAGAGATGTTTGGACTAGCGGGAGGGGAAGCACAGATACGCAGTATTTT.

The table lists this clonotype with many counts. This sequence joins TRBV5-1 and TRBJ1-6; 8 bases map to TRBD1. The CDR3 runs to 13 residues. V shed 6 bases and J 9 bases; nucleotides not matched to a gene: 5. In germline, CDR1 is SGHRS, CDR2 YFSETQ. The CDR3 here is CASKWDRSSPLHF. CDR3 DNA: TGCGCCAGCAAATGGGACAGGAGTTCACCCCTCCACTTT. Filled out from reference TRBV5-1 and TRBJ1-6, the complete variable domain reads KAGVTQTPRYLIKTRGQQVTLSCSPISGHRSVSWYQQTPGQGLQFLFEYFSETQRNKGNFPGRFSGRQFSNSRSEMNVSTLELGDSALYLCASKWDRSSPLHFGNGTRLTVT.

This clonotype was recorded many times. The CDR3 region is CSARLGLADEQFF. Written as DNA, the CDR3 is TGCAGTGCTAGGTTGGGACTAGCGGATGAGCAGTTCTTC. V gene TRBV20-1 combines with J gene TRBJ2-1; 11 bases are a match to TRBD2. Germline CDR1 and CDR2: DFQATT and SNEGSKA (reference sequence). The CDR3 has 13 amino acids. The V gene end was trimmed by 3 bases and the J gene end by 8 bases; junction bases not matched to a gene: 3.

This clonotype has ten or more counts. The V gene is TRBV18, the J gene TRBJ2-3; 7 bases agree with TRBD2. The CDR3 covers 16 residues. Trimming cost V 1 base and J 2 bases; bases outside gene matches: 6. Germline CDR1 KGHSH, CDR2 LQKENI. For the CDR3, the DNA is TGTGCCAGCTCACCACAACCTAGCGGATCCACAGATACGCAGTATTTT. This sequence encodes CASSPQPSGSTDTQYF.

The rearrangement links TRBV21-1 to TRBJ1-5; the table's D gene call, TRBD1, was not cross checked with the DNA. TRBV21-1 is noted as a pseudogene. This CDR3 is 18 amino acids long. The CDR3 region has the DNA TGTGCCAGCAGCAAAGTGGGATACAGGGGGCGCCGGAATCAGCCCCAGCATTTT. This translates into CASSKVGYRGRRNQPQHF.